This T cell receptor beta chain comes out of a study of T cells in tuberculosis. Study-wide results and limits: Smaller distances to GMM-specific TCRs suggested their expansion in active tuberculosis.

Assay used: immunoSEQ multiplex PCR; TCRdb lists only in-frame clones, some missing. The data show 29,000 or so clones, with 90% to 95% seen just once and approximately 6.8% held by the top ten. Germline V CDR1 and CDR2: MDHEN, SYDVKM. This CDR3 is built from 18 residues. Trimming removed 1 base at V and 3 bases at J, with 19 bases between. Documented time point: new active TB diagnosis, blood taken before or within 7 days of starting treatment. HIV-seronegative South African adults aged 18 years or older had newly diagnosed active tuberculosis. Of note for this clone: Its antigen is unknown.

This TCR was sampled from an adult with tuberculosis. The V gene is TRBV28, the J gene TRBJ1-3, with D perhaps TRBD1 (6 bases). The source was PBMCs, collected at tuberculosis diagnosis. CDR3 in amino acids: CASSLSQGTGIGGNTIYF. The CDR3 DNA reads TGTGCCAGCAGTTTATCTCAAGGAACAGGGATAGGTGGAAACACCATATATTTT.